This TCR beta chain was obtained from a study of shared clonotypes between healthy human individuals. Looking at the study overall: Two women and three men aged 18 to 49 made up the donors.

As to this clone: The antigen is not known.

The deep-level immunoSEQ assay was used. Sequenced by immunoSEQ multiplex PCR; TCRdb stores in-frame clones only, minus some. The sample has nearly 1 million clones; 76% are singletons. General study results and limits: A generally larger estimated richness was seen in naive subsets than in memory subsets.

Looked up from germline, CDR1 is SGHTA and CDR2 is FQGTGA. Trimming took off 6 bases at V and 5 bases at J, with 15 bases between the two ends. This CDR3 spans 14 amino acids. The source material was memory CD4+ T cells sorted from blood. As to subset: CD45RA-negative fraction. The TCR originated in a man between 18 and 35 years old in good health. This chain links TRBV7-3 with TRBJ2-3, with a possible D match to TRBD2 (5 bases). The DNA for the CDR3 is TGTGCCAGCAGTTCACCCGGGATGATAGATACGCAGTATTTT. This translates into CASSSPGMIDTQYF.